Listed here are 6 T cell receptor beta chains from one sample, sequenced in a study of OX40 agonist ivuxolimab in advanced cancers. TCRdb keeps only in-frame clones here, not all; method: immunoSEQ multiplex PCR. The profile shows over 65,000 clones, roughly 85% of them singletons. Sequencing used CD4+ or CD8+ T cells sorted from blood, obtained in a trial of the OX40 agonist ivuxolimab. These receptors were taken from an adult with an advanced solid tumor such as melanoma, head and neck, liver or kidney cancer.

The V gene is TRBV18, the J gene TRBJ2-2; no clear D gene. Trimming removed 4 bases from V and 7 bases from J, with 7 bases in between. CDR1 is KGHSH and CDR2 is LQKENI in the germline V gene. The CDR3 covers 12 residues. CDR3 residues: CASSRMGGELFF. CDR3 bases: TGTGCCAGCTCACGGATGGGCGGGGAGCTGTTTTTT.

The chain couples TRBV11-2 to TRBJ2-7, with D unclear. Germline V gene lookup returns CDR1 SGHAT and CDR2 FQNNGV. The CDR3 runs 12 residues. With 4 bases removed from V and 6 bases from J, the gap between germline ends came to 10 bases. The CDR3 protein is CASSSQWGEQYF. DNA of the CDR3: TGTGCCAGCAGCTCCCAATGGGGCGAGCAGTACTTC.

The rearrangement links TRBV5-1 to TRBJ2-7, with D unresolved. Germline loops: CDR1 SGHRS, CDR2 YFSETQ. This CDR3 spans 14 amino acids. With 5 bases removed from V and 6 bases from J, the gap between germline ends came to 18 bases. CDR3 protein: CASSPGFFPPEQYF. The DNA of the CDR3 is TGCGCCAGCAGTCCCGGGTTCTTCCCTCCCGAGCAGTACTTC.

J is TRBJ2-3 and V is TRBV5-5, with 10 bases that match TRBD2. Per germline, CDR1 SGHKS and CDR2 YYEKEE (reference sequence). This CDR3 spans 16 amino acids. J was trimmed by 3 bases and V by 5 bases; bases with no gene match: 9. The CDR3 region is CASSSLAGVSTDTQYF. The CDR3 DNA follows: TGTGCCAGCAGTTCTCTAGCGGGAGTCAGTACAGATACGCAGTATTTT.

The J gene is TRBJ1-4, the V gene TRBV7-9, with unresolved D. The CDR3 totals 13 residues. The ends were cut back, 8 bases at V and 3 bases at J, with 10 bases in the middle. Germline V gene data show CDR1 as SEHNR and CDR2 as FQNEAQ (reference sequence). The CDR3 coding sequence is TGTGCCAGCCAAACAAACCCTAATGAAAAACTGTTTTTT. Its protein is CASQTNPNEKLFF.

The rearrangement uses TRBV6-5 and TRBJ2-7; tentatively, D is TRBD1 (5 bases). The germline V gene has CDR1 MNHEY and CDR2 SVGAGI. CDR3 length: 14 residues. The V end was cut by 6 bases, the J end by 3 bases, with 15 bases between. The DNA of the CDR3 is TGTGCCAGCAGCCCACCAGGGCAGAGCTACGAGCAGTACTTC. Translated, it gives CASSPPGQSYEQYF.